These 28 T cell receptor beta chains came from one sample sequenced in a study of PD-L1 blockade in urothelial cancer. TCRdb's table, derived via immunoSEQ multiplex PCR, lists solely in-frame clones and lacks some. The sample yields some 60,000 clones, about 86% seen once. The sample in question was PBMCs, obtained around atezolizumab (anti-PD-L1) treatment. The source is a man aged 45-60 years with urothelial cancer.

The gene calls are TRBV11-3 and TRBJ2-2, with 7 bases aligning to TRBD1. Germline CDR1 and CDR2: SGHNT and YENEEA. The CDR3 covers 14 residues. V was pared by 6 bases and J by 7 bases, with 8 bases of the junction left unmatched. CDR3 sequence reads: CASRKGGAGGELFF. CDR3 sequence (DNA): TGTGCCAGCAGGAAAGGGGGCGCCGGCGGGGAGCTGTTTTTT. Full variable domain (outside the CDR3, taken from reference TRBV11-3 and TRBJ2-2): EAGVVQSPRYKIIEKKQPVAFWCNPISGHNTLYWYLQNLGQGPELLIRYENEEAVDDSQLPKDRFSAERLKGVDSTLKIQPAELGDSAVYLCASRKGGAGGELFFGEGSRLTVL.

As to this clone: One end of the junction varies from germline; a read error may be responsible. This chain uses TRBV7-7 with TRBJ2-1; TRBD2 agrees at 13 bases. CDR3 length: 16 residues. CDR1 and CDR2 (germline): SSHAT, FNYEAQ (reference sequence). As DNA, the CDR3 is TGTGCTAGCAGCTCCGGGACTAGCGGGGCCTACAATGAGCAGTTCTTC. Translated, it gives CASSSGTSGAYNEQFF.

The chain uses TRBV18 and TRBJ2-3; TRBD2 matches at 9 bases. CDR3 length: 17 residues. From germline, CDR1 is KGHSH and CDR2 LQKENI. Trimming removed 2 bases from V and 3 bases from J; junction bases left unmatched: 9. The CDR3 loop is CASSPESAGGPTDTQYF. The DNA for the CDR3 is TGTGCCAGCTCACCAGAGTCCGCGGGAGGGCCTACAGATACGCAGTATTTT.

The rearrangement links TRBV28 to TRBJ2-5, with TRBD2 matching 14 bases. CDR3 length: 16 residues. The germline V gene encodes CDR1 MDHEN and CDR2 SYDVKM. With V trimmed by 6 bases and J by 5 bases, 8 bases remained unmatched. CDR3 region: CASSLGLAGVGETQYF. Written as DNA, the CDR3 is TGTGCCAGCAGCTTGGGACTAGCGGGAGTGGGGGAGACCCAGTACTTC.

The V and J genes are TRBV18 and TRBJ2-7; 7 nucleotides align to TRBD1. Losses at the gene ends were 3 bases for V and 5 bases for J; bases not matched to a gene: 10. In germline, CDR1 is KGHSH, CDR2 LQKENI. This CDR3 has 15 residues. CDR3 DNA sequence: TGTGCCAGCTCACCGCGACAGGGAAATATAAACGAGCAGTACTTC. It yields the protein CASSPRQGNINEQYF.

About this clone itself: This sample also contains other DNA sequences that code for the same CDR3. V gene TRBV5-1 combines with J gene TRBJ1-4, with D possibly being TRBD1 (5 bases). Germline lookup yields CDR1 SGHRS and CDR2 YFSETQ. The V gene lost 4 bases and the J gene lost 2 bases, with 9 bases spanning the gap. The CDR3 has 14 amino acids. The CDR3 protein is CASSPGSTNEKLFF. CDR3 nucleotides: TGCGCCAGCAGCCCAGGGTCCACTAATGAAAAACTGTTTTTT.

In this sample, this clone turned up once. The chain recombines TRBV6-5 with TRBJ1-3; TRBD1 matches 7 bases. The CDR3 is 16 residues long. The junction had 4 bases not matched to a gene; V was cut back by 0 bases and J by 2 bases. Germline CDR1 is MNHEY and CDR2 is SVGAGI. The CDR3 coding sequence is TGTGCCAGCAGTTACTCTACACAGGGGACTGGAAACACCATATATTTT. It encodes CASSYSTQGTGNTIYF.

The V call is TRBV11-1, the J call TRBJ2-3; D gene ambiguous. V was trimmed by 3 bases and J by 1 base, leaving 8 bases between them. From germline, CDR1 is SGHAT and CDR2 FQDESV (reference sequence). This CDR3 has 14 amino acids. The CDR3 loop reads CASSFKRGTDTQYF. The CDR3 DNA is TGTGCCAGCAGCTTCAAGCGTGGCACAGATACGCAGTATTTT. Full variable domain (rest looked up from reference TRBV11-1 and TRBJ2-3): EAEVAQSPRYKITEKSQAVAFWCDPISGHATLYWYRQILGQGPELLVQFQDESVVDDSQLPKDRFSAERLKGVDSTLKIQPAELGDSAMYLCASSFKRGTDTQYFGPGTRLTVL.

V and J are TRBV7-3 and TRBJ2-3; 8 nucleotides line up with TRBD2. CDR1 is SGHTA and CDR2 is FQGTGA in the germline V gene. The CDR3 runs 16 residues. J gave up 0 bases and V 3 bases, and 5 bases lay outside the gene matches. CDR3 residues: CASSFLAGGSTDTQYF. CDR3 nucleotides: TGTGCCAGCAGCTTCCTAGCGGGTGGAAGCACAGATACGCAGTATTTT.

J is TRBJ2-2 and V is TRBV9; no definite D call. The CDR3 contains 15 residues. The V end was cut by 6 bases, the J end by 6 bases, with 18 bases between. Germline lookup yields CDR1 SGDLS and CDR2 YYNGEE. The CDR3 reads CASTRSTNTAGELFF. CDR3 bases: TGTGCCAGCACCCGTTCGACAAACACGGCCGGGGAGCTGTTTTTT.

The rearrangement links TRBV19 to TRBJ2-4; D unresolved. V lost 1 base, J lost 0 bases, and 7 bases lay in between. The CDR3 has 15 residues. Germline V gene lookup returns CDR1 LNHDA and CDR2 SQIVND (reference sequence). This chain's CDR3 is CASSIGHLAKNIQYF. DNA of the CDR3: TGTGCCAGTAGTATAGGACACTTAGCCAAAAACATTCAGTACTTC.

As for this clone: Other DNA sequences in this sample translate to the same CDR3. V and J are TRBV6-5 and TRBJ1-2; 9 bases agree with TRBD1. CDR3 length: 14 residues. J gave up 2 bases and V 6 bases, and 4 bases lay outside the gene matches. CDR1 MNHEY and CDR2 SVGAGI come from the germline V gene. The CDR3 here is CASSPDRGNYGYTF. In nucleotides, the CDR3 is TGTGCCAGCAGCCCGGACAGGGGAAACTATGGCTACACCTTC.

This chain joins TRBV5-4 and TRBJ1-1; D call uncertain. Per the germline V gene, CDR1 is SGHNT and CDR2 is YYREEE (reference sequence). The CDR3 consists of 15 residues. Trimming removed 4 bases at V and 4 bases at J, with 17 bases between. The CDR3 reads CASSPAQPQSTEAFF. The CDR3 bases are TGTGCCAGCAGCCCTGCCCAACCACAAAGCACTGAAGCTTTCTTT. Full variable domain (missing parts from reference TRBV5-4 and TRBJ1-1): ETGVTQSPTHLIKTRGQQVTLRCSSQSGHNTVSWYQQALGQGPQFIFQYYREEENGRGNFPPRFSGLQFPNYSSELNVNALELDDSALYLCASSPAQPQSTEAFFGQGTRLTVV.

The chain's CDR3 is CASSDPGRGGTYEQYF. Written as DNA, the CDR3 is TGTGCCAGCAGTGACCCTGGTCGGGGGGGTACGTACGAGCAGTACTTC. This chain links TRBV28 with TRBJ2-7; 8 positions match TRBD2. Germline values: CDR1 MDHEN, CDR2 SYDVKM. This CDR3 region has 16 residues. V was clipped by 5 bases and J by 4 bases; unmatched bases: 13.

This chain links TRBV19 with TRBJ1-1; no firm D call. V was cut by 9 bases and J by 0 bases, with 20 bases left in between. CDR1 is LNHDA, CDR2 SQIVND, per germline (reference sequence). The CDR3 is made up of 16 amino acids. CDR3 DNA: TGTGCCAGCAGACTTCGGCGCCCAGCCCTGAACACTGAAGCTTTCTTT. It encodes CASRLRRPALNTEAFF.

This clone has a handful of counts. This sequence joins TRBV28 and TRBJ2-1, with 10 bases aligning to TRBD2. Germline V gene sequence: CDR1 MDHEN, CDR2 SYDVKM. This CDR3 has 15 amino acids. J gave up 4 bases and V 3 bases, and 3 bases lay outside the gene matches. The CDR3 loop is CASSLGTSAYNEQFF. DNA of the CDR3: TGTGCCAGCAGTTTGGGGACTAGCGCTTACAATGAGCAGTTCTTC.

This chain uses TRBV7-8 with TRBJ1-2; possible D gene TRBD1, 5 bases. V was trimmed by 5 bases and J by 3 bases, leaving 16 bases between them. This CDR3 spans 15 amino acids. Germline values: CDR1 SGHVS, CDR2 FQNEAQ. The CDR3 loop is CASSPVFGRDYGYTF. CDR3 DNA: TGTGCCAGCAGCCCGGTTTTTGGCAGGGACTATGGCTACACCTTC.

This clone was recorded once. The chain carries TRBV29-1 and TRBJ2-2; 7 bases fit TRBD2. Germline V gene data show CDR1 as SQVTM and CDR2 as ANQGSEA. The CDR3 has 15 residues. V dropped 4 bases and J dropped 4; count of bases not matched to a gene: 9. The CDR3 DNA sequence: TGCAGCGTTGTGGGGGTCTCGGGGGGCACCGGGGAGCTGTTTTTT. Translation: CSVVGVSGGTGELFF.

This clone was found once. The chain combines TRBV28 with TRBJ1-5, with D possibly being TRBD1 (5 bases). CDR1 is MDHEN, CDR2 SYDVKM, per germline. The CDR3 totals 15 residues. Trimming shortened V by 2 bases and J by 6 bases, and 14 bases separated the two germline ends. In DNA, the CDR3 is TGTGCCAGCAGTTTAAAGGGGTTGGTGAGTCAGCCCCAGCATTTT. This encodes CASSLKGLVSQPQHF.

V is TRBV28 and J is TRBJ2-5; tentatively, D is TRBD2 (6 bases). CDR1 is MDHEN and CDR2 is SYDVKM in the germline V gene. The length of the CDR3 is 15 residues. Deletions cut 2 bases from V and 5 bases from J, with 15 bases between. The CDR3 coding sequence is TGTGCCAGCAGTTTAAGGACAACACGGGGGGAGACCCAGTACTTC. This sequence encodes CASSLRTTRGETQYF.

This chain links TRBV4-1 with TRBJ1-2, with D tentatively TRBD1 (6 bases). Germline V gene lookup returns CDR1 MGHRA and CDR2 YSYEKL. Trimming took off 0 bases at V and 4 bases at J, with 9 bases between the two ends. This CDR3 has 14 amino acids. The CDR3, as DNA: TGCGCCAGCAGCCAAGAGGGGACACCCTATGGCTACACCTTC. It yields the protein CASSQEGTPYGYTF.

V gene TRBV11-2 combines with J gene TRBJ2-7, with 9 bases fitting TRBD2. The CDR3 totals 17 residues. Germline V gene lookup returns CDR1 SGHAT and CDR2 FQNNGV. The J segment lost 0 bases and the V segment lost 1 base, leaving 7 bases of the junction unmatched. As DNA, the CDR3 is TGTGCCAGCAGCTTAGCCGCGGGAGGGATTAGCTCCTACGAGCAGTACTTC. Translated, it gives CASSLAAGGISSYEQYF.

The CDR3 loop reads CASSNSLGEQYF. CDR3 bases: TGTGCCAGCTCTAACAGCCTTGGCGAGCAGTACTTC. This chain connects TRBV18 to TRBJ2-7; unclear D gene. Trimming removed 6 bases from V and 6 bases from J, with 12 bases in between. Germline-derived CDR1 and CDR2 are KGHSH and LQKENI. The CDR3 has 12 residues.

The chain employs TRBV9 and TRBJ2-3, with TRBD2 identical over 9 bases. From germline, CDR1 is SGDLS and CDR2 YYNGEE. This CDR3 contains 15 residues. With V trimmed by 0 bases and J by 6 bases, 5 bases remained unmatched. The CDR3 DNA follows: TGTGCCAGCAGCGTAGTAGGACTAGCGCTTGATACGCAGTATTTT. The encoded protein is CASSVVGLALDTQYF.

The chain carries TRBV6-5 and TRBJ1-1; no definite D call. The ends were cut back, 6 bases at V and 4 bases at J, with 18 bases in the middle. Germline V CDR1 and CDR2: MNHEY, SVGAGI. CDR3 length: 15 amino acids. The CDR3 bases are TGTGCCAGCAGGTATGGGGAGATTGGTGGCACTGAAGCTTTCTTT. It yields the protein CASRYGEIGGTEAFF.

The rearrangement links TRBV18 to TRBJ2-7; 9 nucleotides line up with TRBD2. V gave up 4 bases and J gave up 6 bases; unmatched junction bases: 10. The V gene's germline CDR1 is KGHSH and CDR2 LQKENI. The CDR3 has 15 residues. CDR3 amino acids: CASSRGSGSSREQYF. The DNA of the CDR3 is TGTGCCAGCTCACGGGGTAGCGGGAGTTCTCGCGAGCAGTACTTC.

Points on this clone: The sample holds other DNA sequences that translate to the same CDR3. This chain links TRBV19 with TRBJ1-5; D might be TRBD1 (6 bases). From germline, CDR1 is LNHDA and CDR2 SQIVND (reference sequence). The CDR3 extends over 15 amino acids. Trimming stripped 3 bases from V and 2 bases from J, with 11 bases between. The CDR3 region has the DNA TGTGCCAGTAGTATTTGGGGGCAGGGCAATCAGCCCCAGCATTTT. Amino acids: CASSIWGQGNQPQHF.

This clone was found once. The V gene is TRBV7-2, the J gene TRBJ2-7; 7 nucleotides line up with TRBD2. The CDR3 loop spans 14 amino acids. Germline lookup yields CDR1 SGHTA and CDR2 FQGNSA. The V gene end was trimmed by 3 bases and the J gene end by 4 bases; junction bases not matched to a gene: 6. This chain's CDR3 is CASSFRGGIYEQYF. The CDR3, as DNA: TGTGCCAGCAGCTTCCGCGGGGGAATTTACGAGCAGTACTTC.